The T cell receptor (beta chain) described here comes from a study of identical twins. This clonotype was seen a handful of times. The antigen is not known. Via MiXCR, TCRdb re-called the 5' RACE reads, giving one row per CDR3 protein. The table includes around 960,000 distinct CDR3 sequences, 10% to 15% detected once. Study results and caveats: Conclusions were drawn cross-sectionally by statistical analysis, without following the same donors. Models, which agreed with sharing between unrelated individuals, nonetheless underestimated the out-of-frame TCR alpha sharing seen in monozygotic twins. In beta out-of-frame sequences, the excess sharing between twins was weaker.

The same data also contributed to another study, on yellow fever vaccine responses in identical twins. From that study: After vaccination, twins' T cell response reportedly seemed partly convergent, partly personalized.

This TCR was sampled from a woman aged 18-29 years in good health. Specimen: PBMCs.

Here the CDR3 DNA reads TGTGCCAGCAGCTTAACTGGGACGGTAGGGAGCGGGGGCAATCAGTTCTTC. Translating gives CASSLTGTVGSGGNQFF. The chain has TRBV7-3 and TRBJ2-1; 8 bases line up with TRBD2. The CDR3 totals 17 residues. V trimming: 0 bases; J trimming: 13 bases; junction bases outside the gene matches: 17. Germline V gives CDR1 SGHTA, CDR2 FQGTGA.